Sequencing of this TCR beta chain was carried out in a study of graft-versus-host responses after intestinal transplantation listed by TCRdb under 2021. Turning to the overall study: Recipients received multivisceral, liver-intestinal, or isolated intestinal transplants. Every recipient was given anti-thymocyte globulin induction, then maintenance tacrolimus and steroids for around three years. Instead of going to the commercial service, samples from a few later patients were sequenced in-house on an Illumina MiSeq and processed with MiXCR. A peak of at least 4% donor T cells among recipient peripheral blood mononuclear cells was the definition used for donor T cell macrochimerism. Alloreactive clones were identified by sequencing pre-transplant mixed lymphocyte reaction products and comparing these products with unstimulated pre-transplant donor and recipient T cells. Bulk TCR-beta CDR3 sequencing was used to track graft-versus-host and host-versus-graft alloreactive T cell clones in the graft, circulation and bone marrow after intestinal transplantation. The cohort enrolled 24 intestinal transplant recipients, one of whom was a retransplant, and 3 patients without pretransplant specimens were excluded.

Here is what the overall study found, with its caveats: GvH clones were found in recipient bone marrow, and some of the GvH clones appeared earlier in ileal mucosa or blood, which is consistent with an intestinal mucosal origin. The relatively low number and heterogeneity of intestinal transplant patients limited the conclusions. Early after transplant, peak levels of circulating GvH clones were found to be associated with declines in HvG clones. In patients with donor T cell macrochimerism, the allografts had high GvH to HvG T cell clonal ratios.

The CDR3 runs 12 amino acids, cysteine and phenylalanine included. The entry retains the CDR3 DNA only, 36 bases that are in frame from base 1. Trimming costs V 4 bases and J 9 bases, and their ends lie 12 bases apart. For CDR1 and CDR2, the germline V gene lists WSHSY and SAAADI. Library preparation employed the immunoSEQ multiplex PCR assay. For most patients, genomic DNA was isolated using the Qiagen DNeasy Blood and Tissue Kit and was shipped frozen to Adaptive Biotechnologies for TCR sequencing. Adaptive Biotechnologies carried out high-throughput TCR-beta CDR3 sequencing of genomic DNA for most patients. From the authors' description of their analysis: Adaptive's ImmunoSEQ software supplied the TCR sequencing data for around 19 patients, while MiXCR and VDJtools were used to process a few other patients. To correct CD4 versus CD8 sorting errors, sequences present in both subsets at a frequency ratio below 5:1 were removed. CDR3 nucleotide sequences shared between donor and recipient were removed because their origin could not be assigned. To be classed as alloreactive, a clone needed at least 2-fold expansion over unstimulated cells and a minimum CFSE-low frequency of 0.002% (template counts) or 0.001% (read counts). A clone was considered mappable if detected in the sequenced pre-transplant spleen, lymph node, or MLR CFSE-low populations of the donor or recipient. The cumulative frequency of alloreactive clones was calculated as a percentage of all sequences, weighted by copy number. The table was pulled from immuneACCESS by TCRdb, which kept in-frame rearrangements only. Such tables lose some clones; where checked, under half of the loss comes from unresolved V genes, and the rest has no known cause. For V, J and clone size, that table is used; D and trimming come from the DNA. The table for this sample lists roughly 21,000 clones; 25% to 35% of them were counted only once. Clones ranked in the top ten supply roughly a tenth of the sample.

Sample time point, as interpreted from the label and publication: cells obtained before transplantation from donor or recipient. In mixed lymphocyte reactions, some 200,000 CFSE-labeled pre-transplant responders were plated with some 200,000 irradiated violet-dye-labeled stimulators and cultured for 5 to 6 days. After the mixed lymphocyte reaction, proliferating CD3+CD4+CFSE-low and CD3+CD8+CFSE-low responder cells were FACS-sorted on a BD Influx sorter. This clone has a handful of counts. Base qualities are not provided; no much larger clone lies one nucleotide away. This chain is built from TRBV10-2 and TRBJ1-2; the D gene lacks a confident call. The sequence was obtained from a human patient who received an intestinal transplant. The sequenced sample was alloreactive CD8+ T cells from a mixed lymphocyte reaction culture, obtained before intestinal transplant. The cell subset or site label on this specimen signifies: CFSE-low proliferating T cells sorted from roughly six-day pre-transplant mixed lymphocyte reaction (GvH or HvG direction). The CDR3 protein is CASSVWRASYTF. The nucleotide sequence reads as follows: TGCGCCAGCAGTGTATGGAGGGCGAGCTACACCTTC.